Following are 7 T cell receptor beta chains from one sample sequenced in a study of tumor and adjacent non-tumor tissue in lung cancer. TCRbeta libraries were built with three rounds of nested PCR, modified from ARM-PCR. TCRdb itself ran the multiplex PCR reads through MiXCR, one entry per CDR3 protein. This sample has fewer than 120,000 distinct CDR3 sequences; approximately 84% occur once, and the top ten carry about 23%. No cell sorting was done before RNA was extracted from the tissue. The specimen was lung tumor tissue. All receptors derive from a man between 65 and 85 years old with non-small cell lung cancer.

A note on this clonotype: One base away lies a much larger clone, so this may be a sequencing read error. The gene calls are TRBV5-1 and TRBJ2-7; TRBD1 matches at 7 bases. Per germline, CDR1 SGHRS and CDR2 YFSETQ. The CDR3 totals 14 residues. V shed 4 bases and J 2 bases; nucleotides not matched to a gene: 6. CDR3 residues: CASSISGTAYEQYF. Written as DNA, the CDR3 is TGCGCCAGCAGCATATCCGGGACAGCCTACGAGCAGTACTTC.

The gene calls are TRBV29-1 and TRBJ1-2, with a tentative D call TRBD1 (6 bases). CDR3 length equals 14 residues. With 7 bases removed from V and 9 bases from J, the gap between germline ends came to 24 bases. In germline, CDR1 is SQVTM, CDR2 ANQGSEA. The CDR3 spells CSGEVEGTWSSYTF. The CDR3 region has the DNA TGCAGCGGGGAAGTGGAGGGGACATGGAGTAGCTACACCTTC. The entire variable domain, with the rest obtained from reference TRBV29-1 and TRBJ1-2, is as follows: SAVISQKPSRDICQRGTSLTIQCQVDSQVTMMFWYRQQPGQSLTLIATANQGSEATYESGFVIDKFPISRPNLTFSTLTVSNMSPEDSSIYLCSGEVEGTWSSYTFGSGTRLTVV.

Points on this clonotype: At one boundary the junction diverges from the germline segment, which might be a read error. The genes are TRBV7-8 and TRBJ1-1; D is unclear. CDR1 is SGHVS and CDR2 is FQNEAQ in the germline V gene. The length of the CDR3 is 15 residues. The CDR3 protein is CASSQDPRENTKAFF. The CDR3 region has the DNA TGTGCCAGCAGCCAGGATCCGCGGGAGAACACTAAAGCTTTCTTT.

Judged by abundance, this clonotype is medium-sized (0.01 to 0.1%). The chain is built from TRBV6-1 and TRBJ1-5; 11 nucleotides agree with TRBD1. The CDR3 length is 15 residues. Germline assignment: CDR1 MNHNS and CDR2 SASEGT. V dropped 6 bases and J dropped 3; count of bases not matched to a gene: 4. Here the CDR3 DNA reads TGTGCCAGCAGCGCGGACAGGGGGCACAATCAGCCCCAGCATTTT. Its translation is CASSADRGHNQPQHF.

Notes on this clonotype: A much larger clone is a single base away; this may be a read error. J is TRBJ2-5 and V is TRBV11-2; tentatively, D is TRBD1 (5 bases). V lost 2 bases and J lost 4, with 14 bases in between. The CDR3 runs 15 residues. Germline CDR1 reads SGHAT; CDR2 reads FQNNGV. Here the CDR3 reads CASSLHGAQRETQYF. CDR3 nucleotides: TGTGCCAGCAGCTTACATGGGGCGCAGCGAGAGACCCAGTACTTC.

Concerning this clonotype itself: Possible read error: a much larger clone is one base away. The J gene is TRBJ1-1, the V gene TRBV5-1; D gene uncertain. There are 14 residues in the CDR3. CDR1 and CDR2 from the germline V gene are SGHRS and YFSETQ. The V end was cut by 6 bases, the J end by 3 bases, with 15 bases between. The CDR3 region has the DNA TGCGCCAGCACTCCGACCGGTATGGACACTGAAGCTTTCTTT. This gives the protein CASTPTGMDTEAFF.

For this clonotype: This sequence may be a read error, since a much larger clone differs from it by one base. The chain employs TRBV6-4 and TRBJ2-3; 8 bases fit TRBD2. Germline CDR1 is MRHNA and CDR2 is SNTAGT. This CDR3 has 14 amino acids. The V segment lost 2 bases and the J segment 5 bases; nucleotides outside the gene matches: 3. CDR3 sequence (DNA): TGTGCCAGCAGTGACAGCGGGGGCATAGATACGCAGTATTTT. Translating it yields CASSDSGGIDTQYF.